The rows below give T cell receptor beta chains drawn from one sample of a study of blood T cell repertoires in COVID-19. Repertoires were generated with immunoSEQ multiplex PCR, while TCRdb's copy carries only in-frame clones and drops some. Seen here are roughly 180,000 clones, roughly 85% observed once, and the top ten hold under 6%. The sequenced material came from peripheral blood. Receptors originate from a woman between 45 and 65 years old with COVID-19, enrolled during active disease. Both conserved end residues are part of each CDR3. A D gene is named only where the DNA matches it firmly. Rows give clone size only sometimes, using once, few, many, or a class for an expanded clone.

CDR3nt: TGTGCCAGTAAGACCCCGGACTGGTATAGCAATCAGCCCCAGCATTTT; CDR3aa: CASKTPDWYSNQPQHF; abundance: once; v_gene: TRBV19; j_gene: TRBJ1-5; d_gene: -
CDR3nt: TGTGCCAGCAGCCGGGCTGGGGCCAACGTCCTGACTTTC; CDR3aa: CASSRAGANVLTF; abundance: -; v_gene: TRBV12-3/TRBV12-4; j_gene: TRBJ2-6; d_gene: -
CDR3nt: TGCAGCGTTGAATTAGCGGGGGAGAACACAGATACGCAGTATTTT; CDR3aa: CSVELAGENTDTQYF; abundance: -; v_gene: TRBV29-1; j_gene: TRBJ2-3; d_gene: TRBD2
CDR3nt: TGTGCCACGCAGGGGGCGGGCGGGGAGCTGTTTTTT; CDR3aa: CATQGAGGELFF; abundance: -; v_gene: TRBV6-6; j_gene: TRBJ2-2; d_gene: TRBD1
CDR3nt: TGTGCCAGCAGTGAAGGACTGCTTGAAGCTTTCTTT; CDR3aa: CASSEGLLEAFF; abundance: -; v_gene: TRBV6-1; j_gene: TRBJ1-1; d_gene: -
CDR3nt: TGCGCCAGCAGCTCCCTTGCCCGGACTAGCGGGGGGGAAGAGACCCAGTACTTC; CDR3aa: CASSSLARTSGGEETQYF; abundance: -; v_gene: TRBV5-1; j_gene: TRBJ2-5; d_gene: TRBD2
CDR3nt: TGTGCCAGGGCCGGGGGGCAGGCTCACATCAGGGGCAATCAGCCCCAGCATTTT; CDR3aa: CARAGGQAHIRGNQPQHF; abundance: -; v_gene: TRBV24-1; j_gene: TRBJ1-5; d_gene: -
CDR3nt: TGTGCCAGCACGGGGGACTCCTACGAGCAGTACTTC; CDR3aa: CASTGDSYEQYF; abundance: -; v_gene: TRBV6-5; j_gene: TRBJ2-7; d_gene: -
CDR3nt: TGTGCCAGCAGTTACACCACAGGGAACGATCAGCCCCAGCATTTT; CDR3aa: CASSYTTGNDQPQHF; abundance: -; v_gene: TRBV6-5; j_gene: TRBJ1-5; d_gene: -
CDR3nt: TGTGCCAGCAGTTACTGGGACAGAGAGACCCAGTACTTC; CDR3aa: CASSYWDRETQYF; abundance: -; v_gene: TRBV6-2/TRBV6-3; j_gene: TRBJ2-5; d_gene: TRBD1
CDR3nt: TGTGCCAGCAGGGGGCGGAGCACAGATACGCAGTATTTT; CDR3aa: CASRGRSTDTQYF; abundance: -; v_gene: TRBV11-3; j_gene: TRBJ2-3; d_gene: -
CDR3nt: TGTGCCAGCAGGAAGAGTTACGAGCAGTACTTC; CDR3aa: CASRKSYEQYF; abundance: few; v_gene: TRBV2; j_gene: TRBJ2-7; d_gene: -
CDR3nt: TGTGCCAGCAGCAAAAGACAGGGTAGTGTGCATGGCTACACCTTC; CDR3aa: CASSKRQGSVHGYTF; abundance: few; v_gene: TRBV14; j_gene: TRBJ1-2; d_gene: TRBD1
CDR3nt: TGCAGCGCGGGACAGGGAATGGTCGAGCAGTACTTC; CDR3aa: CSAGQGMVEQYF; abundance: -; v_gene: TRBV29-1; j_gene: TRBJ2-7; d_gene: TRBD1
CDR3nt: TGTGCCAGCACGGTAACTGAAGCTTTCTTT; CDR3aa: CASTVTEAFF; abundance: -; v_gene: TRBV2; j_gene: TRBJ1-1; d_gene: -
CDR3nt: TGTGCCAGCGTGCGTAGCGGCTCCTACGAGCAGTACTTC; CDR3aa: CASVRSGSYEQYF; abundance: -; v_gene: TRBV27; j_gene: TRBJ2-7; d_gene: -
CDR3nt: TGCGCCAGCAGCCGGGACACCTCTGGAAACACCATATATTTT; CDR3aa: CASSRDTSGNTIYF; abundance: -; v_gene: TRBV10-1; j_gene: TRBJ1-3; d_gene: -
CDR3nt: TGCGCCAGCAGTCAAAACAGGGGTGGCCACTATGGCTACACCTTC; CDR3aa: CASSQNRGGHYGYTF; abundance: few; v_gene: TRBV23-1; j_gene: TRBJ1-2; d_gene: TRBD1
CDR3nt: TGTGCCAGCAGGGGGAGGATCGGGTCTGGCTACACCTTC; CDR3aa: CASRGRIGSGYTF; abundance: -; v_gene: TRBV28; j_gene: TRBJ1-2; d_gene: -
CDR3nt: TGTGCCAGCAGTTACTCGCAACTCTACGAGCAGTACTTC; CDR3aa: CASSYSQLYEQYF; abundance: -; v_gene: TRBV6-5; j_gene: TRBJ2-7; d_gene: -
CDR3nt: TGTGCCAGCAGCCTGGGACAGAGCCCAGGTAGTTCGCTGTTTTTT; CDR3aa: CASSLGQSPGSSLFF; abundance: few; v_gene: TRBV7-3; j_gene: TRBJ2-2; d_gene: TRBD1
CDR3nt: TGTGCCAGCAGTTACTTTGCGGGGGACTCCTACGAGCAGTACTTC; CDR3aa: CASSYFAGDSYEQYF; abundance: -; v_gene: TRBV6-5; j_gene: TRBJ2-7; d_gene: TRBD2
CDR3nt: TGTGCCAGCAGCTCCTCCTCTAGCACAGATACGCAGTATTTT; CDR3aa: CASSSSSSTDTQYF; abundance: -; v_gene: TRBV7-2; j_gene: TRBJ2-3; d_gene: -
CDR3nt: TGTGCCAGCAGCTCAAGGACACCTCCCTACGAGCAGTACTTC; CDR3aa: CASSSRTPPYEQYF; abundance: -; v_gene: TRBV11-1; j_gene: TRBJ2-7; d_gene: -
CDR3nt: TGTGCCAGCTCACCAGGGGGCGGCTCACCCCTCCACTTT; CDR3aa: CASSPGGGSPLHF; abundance: -; v_gene: TRBV18; j_gene: TRBJ1-6; d_gene: -
CDR3nt: TGTGCCAGCAGCGTCCGGGACAGGAGGACTTTCGAGCAGTACTTC; CDR3aa: CASSVRDRRTFEQYF; abundance: -; v_gene: TRBV5-4; j_gene: TRBJ2-7; d_gene: TRBD1
CDR3nt: TGTGCCAGTAGAAAGACTAGCGGGGGGGCCAATGAGCAGTTCTTC; CDR3aa: CASRKTSGGANEQFF; abundance: few; v_gene: TRBV19; j_gene: TRBJ2-1; d_gene: TRBD2
CDR3nt: TGTGCCACCAGTGATCCAACTAGAGCAGGAGAGACCCAGTACTTC; CDR3aa: CATSDPTRAGETQYF; abundance: -; v_gene: TRBV24-1; j_gene: TRBJ2-5; d_gene: -
CDR3nt: TGTGCCAGCTCCCCCGGGACTAGCGGCTACGAGCAGTACTTC; CDR3aa: CASSPGTSGYEQYF; abundance: -; v_gene: TRBV18; j_gene: TRBJ2-7; d_gene: TRBD2
CDR3nt: TGTGCCAGCAGCCCGGGAATTGGGAATTCACCCCTCCACTTT; CDR3aa: CASSPGIGNSPLHF; abundance: -; v_gene: TRBV5-4; j_gene: TRBJ1-6; d_gene: -
CDR3nt: TGTGCCAGCAGTTATGGGACAGGGGGCACCGACACTGAAGCTTTCTTT; CDR3aa: CASSYGTGGTDTEAFF; abundance: few; v_gene: TRBV6-6; j_gene: TRBJ1-1; d_gene: TRBD1
CDR3nt: TGTGCCAGCAGACAAAGACCGGGACAGGGGGCCCAATCTGGAAACACCATATATTTT; CDR3aa: CASRQRPGQGAQSGNTIYF; abundance: -; v_gene: TRBV14; j_gene: TRBJ1-3; d_gene: TRBD1
CDR3nt: TGTGCCAGCAGTTTATGGCTAGCGGGGGGCCTAAAGTACGAGCAGTACTTC; CDR3aa: CASSLWLAGGLKYEQYF; abundance: -; v_gene: TRBV28; j_gene: TRBJ2-7; d_gene: TRBD2
CDR3nt: TGTGCCAGCAGCCAAGATCTGCCAGGGGAAGGCTACACCTTC; CDR3aa: CASSQDLPGEGYTF; abundance: -; v_gene: TRBV3-1/TRBV3-2; j_gene: TRBJ1-2; d_gene: -
CDR3nt: TGTGCCAGCAGTGAAGGACAGGGGATCAATTCACCCCTCCACTTT; CDR3aa: CASSEGQGINSPLHF; abundance: -; v_gene: TRBV2; j_gene: TRBJ1-6; d_gene: TRBD1
CDR3nt: TGTGCCAGCAGCGGGGGCGCAGGGGGCGGCTACACCTTC; CDR3aa: CASSGGAGGGYTF; abundance: few; v_gene: TRBV6-5; j_gene: TRBJ1-2; d_gene: TRBD1
CDR3nt: TGTGCCAGCAGTGATTTTGGGACAGGGTCAGAGACCCAGTACTTC; CDR3aa: CASSDFGTGSETQYF; abundance: -; v_gene: TRBV2; j_gene: TRBJ2-5; d_gene: TRBD1
CDR3nt: TGCGCCAGCAGCCCCACCGGGACAGCGGACTTCTACGAGCAGTACTTC; CDR3aa: CASSPTGTADFYEQYF; abundance: -; v_gene: TRBV5-1; j_gene: TRBJ2-7; d_gene: TRBD1
CDR3nt: TGTGCCAGCAGCACTCGTTCCTTCGGCAATCAGCCCCAGCATTTT; CDR3aa: CASSTRSFGNQPQHF; abundance: few; v_gene: TRBV7-2; j_gene: TRBJ1-5; d_gene: -
CDR3nt: TGTGCCAGCAGCCAAGGTCTCCCGAACACTGAAGCTTTCTTT; CDR3aa: CASSQGLPNTEAFF; abundance: -; v_gene: TRBV3-1/TRBV3-2; j_gene: TRBJ1-1; d_gene: -
CDR3nt: TGTGCCAGCAGTGAACTAGGGGGAAGGGAGACCCAGTACTTC; CDR3aa: CASSELGGRETQYF; abundance: -; v_gene: TRBV6-1; j_gene: TRBJ2-5; d_gene: -
CDR3nt: TGTGCCAGCAGTTACGAGGGACTAGTGGGAGAGCAGTTCTTC; CDR3aa: CASSYEGLVGEQFF; abundance: -; v_gene: TRBV6-5; j_gene: TRBJ2-1; d_gene: TRBD2
CDR3nt: TGCAGCGCCTGCCTGACTAGCGGACTTCAGTTCTTC; CDR3aa: CSACLTSGLQFF; abundance: -; v_gene: TRBV29-1; j_gene: TRBJ2-1; d_gene: TRBD2
CDR3nt: TGTGCCAGTAGTCCCGGGAGAGGGCGGACTGAGCAGTTCTTC; CDR3aa: CASSPGRGRTEQFF; abundance: -; v_gene: TRBV19; j_gene: TRBJ2-1; d_gene: -
CDR3nt: TGTGCCAGCAGCCTTCGGGACAGGGGGGTTAACACTGAAGCTTTCTTT; CDR3aa: CASSLRDRGVNTEAFF; abundance: -; v_gene: TRBV5-5; j_gene: TRBJ1-1; d_gene: TRBD1
CDR3nt: TGTGCCATCAGTCGACAGGGGAACACCGGGGAGCTGTTTTTT; CDR3aa: CAISRQGNTGELFF; abundance: -; v_gene: TRBV10-3; j_gene: TRBJ2-2; d_gene: TRBD1
CDR3nt: TGTGCAATCCTACCCATCGAGGTCACCGGGGAGCTGTTTTTT; CDR3aa: CAILPIEVTGELFF; abundance: -; v_gene: TRBV6-5; j_gene: TRBJ2-2; d_gene: -
CDR3nt: TGTGCCAGCAGCTCGACAGGGCCCGAGGGCGTAGAAAAACTGTTTTTT; CDR3aa: CASSSTGPEGVEKLFF; abundance: -; v_gene: TRBV5-4; j_gene: TRBJ1-4; d_gene: TRBD1
CDR3nt: TGTGCCTGGACCTTGGACAGGGTTGACAATTCACCCCTCCACTTT; CDR3aa: CAWTLDRVDNSPLHF; abundance: -; v_gene: TRBV30; j_gene: TRBJ1-6; d_gene: TRBD1
CDR3nt: TGCGCCAGCAGCTTGGGCGGAAATCTAGCCAAAAACATTCAGTACTTC; CDR3aa: CASSLGGNLAKNIQYF; abundance: -; v_gene: TRBV5-1; j_gene: TRBJ2-4; d_gene: -
CDR3nt: TGTGCCAGCAGTGATGGGGGGGCGAACACCGGGGAGCTGTTTTTT; CDR3aa: CASSDGGANTGELFF; abundance: -; v_gene: TRBV25-1; j_gene: TRBJ2-2; d_gene: TRBD2
CDR3nt: TGTGCCACCAGTGAGGGGGGGCGGAGCACCGGGGAGCTGTTTTTT; CDR3aa: CATSEGGRSTGELFF; abundance: -; v_gene: TRBV24-1; j_gene: TRBJ2-2; d_gene: -
CDR3nt: TGTGCCAGCAGTCTCGAGGGAGACATTCAGTACTTC; CDR3aa: CASSLEGDIQYF; abundance: -; v_gene: TRBV28; j_gene: TRBJ2-4; d_gene: -